These T cell receptor beta chains were read from a single sample in a study of T cells in Graves' hyperthyroidism and ophthalmopathy. TCRdb re-analysed the multiplex PCR reads in MiXCR, keeping a single row per CDR3 protein. The sample holds 250,000 or so distinct CDR3 sequences, about a sixth seen once. Sequenced sample: blood. The receptors were gathered from a woman in her late teens or twenties with Graves' ophthalmopathy. Each CDR3 is given with its conserved first and last residue. D genes are given only for firm matches. Clone size is shown for a subset of rows, as once, few, many or a class of expanded clone.

V gene: TRBV9; CDR3 length: 15; D gene: .; clone size: many; J gene: TRBJ1-6; CDR3 protein: CASSVGGRGGSPLHF; CDR3 DNA: TGTGCCAGCAGCGTAGGAGGGAGGGGGGGGTCACCCCTCCACTTT
V gene: TRBV7-2; CDR3 length: 14; D gene: .; clone size: many; J gene: TRBJ1-4; CDR3 protein: CASSPGLTNEKLFF; CDR3 DNA: TGTGCCAGCAGCCCAGGGTTAACTAATGAAAAACTGTTTTTT
V gene: TRBV5-6; CDR3 length: 13; D gene: .; clone size: many; J gene: TRBJ1-2; CDR3 protein: CASSLGKNYGYTF; CDR3 DNA: TGTGCCAGCAGCTTGGGGAAGAACTATGGCTACACCTTC
V gene: TRBV29-1; CDR3 length: 12; D gene: TRBD2; clone size: .; J gene: TRBJ2-3; CDR3 protein: CSVPTSRDTQYF; CDR3 DNA: TGCAGCGTTCCGACTAGCCGAGATACGCAGTATTTT
V gene: TRBV6-5; CDR3 length: 13; D gene: .; clone size: many; J gene: TRBJ2-7; CDR3 protein: CASSYPATGEQYF; CDR3 DNA: TGTGCCAGCAGTTACCCGGCCACCGGCGAGCAGTACTTC
V gene: TRBV30; CDR3 length: 20; D gene: .; clone size: many; J gene: TRBJ2-3; CDR3 protein: CAWSVSIFGGAGRYTDTQYF; CDR3 DNA: TGTGCCTGGAGTGTAAGCATCTTCGGAGGGGCGGGAAGGTACACAGATACGCAGTATTTT
V gene: TRBV12-3/TRBV12-4; CDR3 length: 13; D gene: TRBD2; clone size: many; J gene: TRBJ2-7; CDR3 protein: CASAWGGDDEQYF; CDR3 DNA: TGTGCCAGCGCTTGGGGGGGGGACGACGAGCAGTACTTC
V gene: TRBV11-2; CDR3 length: 15; D gene: .; clone size: many; J gene: TRBJ2-3; CDR3 protein: CASSLAGGKVDTQYF; CDR3 DNA: TGTGCCAGCAGCTTAGCGGGCGGGAAGGTCGATACGCAGTATTTT
V gene: TRBV6-1; CDR3 length: 14; D gene: TRBD1; clone size: many; J gene: TRBJ1-1; CDR3 protein: CASGVTGANTEAFF; CDR3 DNA: TGTGCCAGCGGGGTAACAGGGGCGAACACTGAAGCTTTCTTT
V gene: TRBV27; CDR3 length: 15; D gene: TRBD1; clone size: .; J gene: TRBJ1-4; CDR3 protein: CASSTTPGQGGKLFF; CDR3 DNA: TGTGCCAGCAGCACTACTCCGGGACAGGGGGGAAAACTGTTTTTT
V gene: TRBV7-8; CDR3 length: 14; D gene: .; clone size: .; J gene: TRBJ1-1; CDR3 protein: CASSLALKNTEAFF; CDR3 DNA: TGTGCCAGCAGCTTAGCCTTAAAGAACACTGAAGCTTTCTTT
V gene: TRBV28; CDR3 length: 14; D gene: .; clone size: many; J gene: TRBJ2-5; CDR3 protein: CASRRERAVGTQYF; CDR3 DNA: TGTGCCAGCAGGCGCGAGAGGGCAGTAGGGACCCAGTACTTC
V gene: TRBV5-1; CDR3 length: 14; D gene: TRBD1; clone size: many; J gene: TRBJ1-2; CDR3 protein: CASSPGQGAQGYTF; CDR3 DNA: TGCGCCAGCAGCCCAGGACAGGGGGCGCAAGGCTACACCTTC
V gene: TRBV28; CDR3 length: 15; D gene: TRBD1; clone size: many; J gene: TRBJ1-5; CDR3 protein: CASSSLGTGVQPQHF; CDR3 DNA: TGTGCCAGCAGTTCTCTCGGGACAGGGGTTCAGCCCCAGCATTTT
V gene: TRBV7-6; CDR3 length: 15; D gene: .; clone size: many; J gene: TRBJ1-4; CDR3 protein: CASSLQSSDREKLFF; CDR3 DNA: TGTGCCAGCAGCTTACAGTCCTCAGATCGGGAAAAACTGTTTTTT
V gene: TRBV3-1; CDR3 length: 13; D gene: .; clone size: many; J gene: TRBJ1-1; CDR3 protein: CASSLGLHTEAFF; CDR3 DNA: TGTGCCAGCAGCCTAGGGTTACACACTGAAGCTTTCTTT
V gene: TRBV2; CDR3 length: 15; D gene: TRBD1; clone size: many; J gene: TRBJ1-2; CDR3 protein: CASSEWRGRGYGYTF; CDR3 DNA: TGTGCCAGCAGTGAATGGAGGGGGCGAGGGTATGGCTACACCTTC
V gene: TRBV14; CDR3 length: 15; D gene: TRBD2; clone size: many; J gene: TRBJ2-7; CDR3 protein: CASSWTSGPPYEQYF; CDR3 DNA: TGTGCCAGCAGCTGGACTAGCGGGCCACCCTACGAGCAGTACTTC
V gene: TRBV4-3; CDR3 length: 16; D gene: .; clone size: many; J gene: TRBJ2-3; CDR3 protein: CASSQGFAGLTDTQYF; CDR3 DNA: TGCGCCAGCAGCCAAGGTTTCGCGGGGCTCACAGATACGCAGTATTTT
V gene: TRBV6-1; CDR3 length: 15; D gene: .; clone size: many; J gene: TRBJ2-7; CDR3 protein: CASSELYSNTYEQYF; CDR3 DNA: TGTGCCAGCAGTGAGTTGTACAGCAACACCTACGAGCAGTACTTC
V gene: TRBV5-1; CDR3 length: 12; D gene: .; clone size: many; J gene: TRBJ1-2; CDR3 protein: CASSLDGDGYTF; CDR3 DNA: TGCGCCAGCAGCTTGGACGGCGATGGCTACACCTTC
V gene: TRBV14; CDR3 length: 15; D gene: .; clone size: many; J gene: TRBJ2-1; CDR3 protein: CASSQDSSLGNEQFF; CDR3 DNA: TGTGCCAGCAGCCAAGATTCTAGCCTGGGGAATGAGCAGTTCTTC
V gene: TRBV7-9; CDR3 length: 14; D gene: .; clone size: .; J gene: TRBJ2-5; CDR3 protein: CASSLSHNQETQYF; CDR3 DNA: TGTGCCAGCAGCTTATCACATAACCAAGAGACCCAGTACTTC
V gene: TRBV4-1; CDR3 length: 15; D gene: .; clone size: many; J gene: TRBJ1-5; CDR3 protein: CASSQRDNSNQPQHF; CDR3 DNA: TGCGCCAGCAGCCAACGGGACAACAGCAATCAGCCCCAGCATTTT
V gene: TRBV7-9; CDR3 length: 16; D gene: .; clone size: many; J gene: TRBJ1-5; CDR3 protein: CASSLDQGSRYQPQHF; CDR3 DNA: TGTGCCAGCAGCTTGGACCAGGGTTCCCGCTATCAGCCCCAGCATTTT
V gene: TRBV2; CDR3 length: 14; D gene: .; clone size: many; J gene: TRBJ1-3; CDR3 protein: CASSHRSSGNTIYF; CDR3 DNA: TGTGCCAGCAGTCATAGGTCATCTGGAAACACCATATATTTT
V gene: TRBV7-9; CDR3 length: 17; D gene: .; clone size: many; J gene: TRBJ2-1; CDR3 protein: CASSLATLALSYNEQFF; CDR3 DNA: TGTGCCAGCAGCTTGGCAACTCTAGCGTTATCCTACAATGAGCAGTTCTTC
V gene: TRBV28; CDR3 length: 15; D gene: .; clone size: .; J gene: TRBJ2-6; CDR3 protein: CASNTPSSGANVLTF; CDR3 DNA: TGTGCCAGCAATACTCCCAGCTCTGGGGCCAACGTCCTGACTTTC
V gene: TRBV18; CDR3 length: 14; D gene: TRBD1; clone size: many; J gene: TRBJ2-7; CDR3 protein: CASSPRTGPYEQYF; CDR3 DNA: TGTGCCAGCTCACCACGGACAGGTCCCTACGAGCAGTACTTC
V gene: TRBV6-1; CDR3 length: 15; D gene: TRBD1; clone size: many; J gene: TRBJ2-7; CDR3 protein: CASSTRGTAPYEQYF; CDR3 DNA: TGTGCCAGCAGTACCAGAGGGACAGCTCCCTACGAGCAGTACTTC
V gene: TRBV5-1; CDR3 length: 14; D gene: .; clone size: many; J gene: TRBJ1-1; CDR3 protein: CASSSLGGSTEAFF; CDR3 DNA: TGCGCCAGCAGCTCGCTTGGAGGGAGCACTGAAGCTTTCTTT
V gene: TRBV6-1; CDR3 length: 14; D gene: .; clone size: many; J gene: TRBJ1-5; CDR3 protein: CASSAQGWNQPQHF; CDR3 DNA: TGTGCCAGCAGTGCACAGGGCTGGAATCAGCCCCAGCATTTT
V gene: TRBV20-1; CDR3 length: 9; D gene: .; clone size: many; J gene: TRBJ1-1; CDR3 protein: CSARPGAFF; CDR3 DNA: TGCAGTGCTCGGCCTGGAGCTTTCTTT
V gene: TRBV7-2; CDR3 length: 15; D gene: TRBD2; clone size: many; J gene: TRBJ2-1; CDR3 protein: CASSLLTSGVHEQFF; CDR3 DNA: TGTGCCAGCAGCTTACTAACTAGCGGGGTCCATGAGCAGTTCTTC
V gene: TRBV7-9; CDR3 length: 15; D gene: TRBD1; clone size: once; J gene: TRBJ1-2; CDR3 protein: CASSWGQGYNYGYTF; CDR3 DNA: TGTGCCAGCAGCTGGGGACAGGGATATAACTATGGCTACACCTTC
V gene: TRBV27; CDR3 length: 15; D gene: TRBD2; clone size: many; J gene: TRBJ2-1; CDR3 protein: CASGLRGGHGVGQFF; CDR3 DNA: TGTGCCAGCGGTCTTCGGGGAGGGCACGGGGTGGGGCAGTTCTTC
V gene: TRBV27; CDR3 length: 12; D gene: .; clone size: many; J gene: TRBJ2-7; CDR3 protein: CASTPHPSEQYF; CDR3 DNA: TGTGCCAGCACCCCTCACCCGAGCGAGCAGTACTTC
V gene: TRBV5-1; CDR3 length: 14; D gene: .; clone size: many; J gene: TRBJ1-1; CDR3 protein: CASSRDAGSTEAFF; CDR3 DNA: TGCGCCAGCAGCAGGGACGCGGGGAGCACTGAAGCTTTCTTT
V gene: TRBV16; CDR3 length: 16; D gene: TRBD1; clone size: many; J gene: TRBJ1-3; CDR3 protein: CASSRFGQGSGNTIYF; CDR3 DNA: TGTGCCAGCAGCCGGTTTGGACAGGGCTCTGGAAACACCATATATTTT
V gene: TRBV7-9; CDR3 length: 14; D gene: TRBD1; clone size: many; J gene: TRBJ1-2; CDR3 protein: CASSLVSRGDGYTF; CDR3 DNA: TGTGCCAGCAGCTTAGTGAGCAGGGGGGATGGCTACACCTTC
V gene: TRBV30; CDR3 length: 14; D gene: .; clone size: many; J gene: TRBJ1-6; CDR3 protein: CAWSLGSYNSPLHF; CDR3 DNA: TGTGCCTGGAGTTTGGGCTCCTATAATTCACCCCTCCACTTT
V gene: TRBV27; CDR3 length: 15; D gene: TRBD2; clone size: .; J gene: TRBJ2-1; CDR3 protein: CASSPSGRADNEQFF; CDR3 DNA: TGTGCCAGCAGTCCAAGCGGGAGGGCCGACAATGAGCAGTTCTTC